This T cell receptor beta chain appears in the sequencing data of a study of shared clonotypes between healthy human individuals. Study outcomes and limitations: Clonotypes shared by all four sorted-subset donors had higher generation probabilities than non-shared clonotypes. There were few donors, and this limited the genetic and exposure-history diversity represented.

To note about this clone: Its target is not known.

Every subset's genomic DNA went evenly onto several immunoSEQ plates. Method: immunoSEQ multiplex PCR; TCRdb's copy keeps in-frame clones and lacks some. The sample carries around 1.5 million clones, under 99% recorded once. The germline CDR1 and CDR2 sequences are SGHRS and YFSETQ. The V gene end was trimmed by 0 bases and the J gene end by 2 bases; junction bases not matched to a gene: 13. CDR3 length: 18 residues. The TCR originated in a man aged 25 to 40 in good health. The specimen was naive CD4+ T cells sorted from blood. This sample's subset: CD45RA+ positively selected. The chain uses TRBV5-1 and TRBJ2-5; 7 bases fit TRBD1. In DNA form, the CDR3 reads TGCGCCAGCAGCTTGGGCTTGGACAGGTCCTATGGGCAAGAGACCCAGTACTTC. Its translation is CASSLGLDRSYGQETQYF.